This TCR beta chain was captured in a study of blood T cell repertoires in COVID-19 (dated by TCRdb to the early 2020s). For the wider study: Samples covering the acute and convalescent phases of COVID-19 were provided by collaborators in the United States, Italy and Spain. The material from the prospective study consisted of cDNA or gDNA derived from T cells, B-cell-depleted T cells, or PBMCs. Subjects who had been exposed to COVID-19, were actively infected with it, or had recovered from it provided the deeply sampled blood TCRbeta repertoires that made up the dataset. The repertoires were released in a freely available public database intended as a resource for research on the immune response to SARS-CoV-2. Samples were obtained from the ongoing ImmuneRACE study (first 160 participants) and from 1,254 subjects provided by 6 global collaborators. Nearly every sample came with metadata listing a de-identified subject ID, COVID-19 status, age in years and sex. HLA class I and class II types, where available, came from metadata supplied by the sample provider rather than from assay-based typing. Study-level results and caveats: How much clinical and demographic metadata was included differed by source and by participant, and the metadata was provided uncurated.

Comments on this clone: The antigen it recognizes is unknown. No base qualities exist here, and no much larger clone lies one base off it.

V and J lose 3 bases and 6 bases, and a span of 9 bases separates them. According to the germline V gene, CDR1 reads SNHLY and CDR2 reads FYNNEI. From cysteine to phenylalanine, the CDR3 is 13 amino acids long. This entry keeps only the CDR3 DNA: 39 bases, framed from base 1. A second Seattle source provided samples from volunteer blood donors who had recovered from COVID-19. Each collaborating institution followed its own protocols to collect whole blood in K2EDTA tubes. For TCRbeta analysis, collaborators shipped samples as frozen whole blood, isolated PBMCs, or DNA extracted from either of those sample types. TCRbeta CDR3 regions were amplified from genomic DNA by means of the immunoSEQ Assay, a bias-controlled multiplex PCR. On the authors' methods: The number of nucleated cells in each sample was estimated by amplification of reference gene primers within the assay. To quantify the absolute abundance of each unique TCRbeta CDR3 rearrangement, sequence reads were collapsed and filtered. For each sample, productive Simpson clonality was calculated as the square root of Simpson's diversity index across productive rearrangements. Held by TCRdb, this immuneACCESS table contains in-frame sequences only and omits some clones. Under half of the omission traces to an unresolved V gene where checked; the cause of the rest is unknown. The D gene and trimming were derived from the DNA, and the V and J assignments and clone size from that table. Across this sample there are just under 150,000 clones, with around 86% seen only once. The ten largest clones capture less than 45% of the sample.

Sequencing was carried out using peripheral blood. The source of this sequence is a man aged 45-60 years who had recovered from COVID-19. The sequence is built from TRBV2 and TRBJ2-1; the D gene is unclear. The nucleotides are TGTGCCAGCAGTGACACAGAGCCCAATGAGCAGTTCTTC. It encodes CASSDTEPNEQFF.